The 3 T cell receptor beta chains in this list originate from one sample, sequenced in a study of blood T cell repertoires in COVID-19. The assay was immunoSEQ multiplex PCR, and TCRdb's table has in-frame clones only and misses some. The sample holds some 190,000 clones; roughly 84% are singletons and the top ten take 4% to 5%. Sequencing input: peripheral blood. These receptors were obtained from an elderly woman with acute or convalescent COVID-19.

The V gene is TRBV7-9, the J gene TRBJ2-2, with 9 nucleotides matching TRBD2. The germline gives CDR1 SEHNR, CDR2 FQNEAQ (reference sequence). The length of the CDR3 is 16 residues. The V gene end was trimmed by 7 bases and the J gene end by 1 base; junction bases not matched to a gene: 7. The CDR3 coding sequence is TGTGCCAGCATCCTATTTAGCGGGGGGAACACCGGGGAGCTGTTTTTT. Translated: CASILFSGGNTGELFF.

CDR3 loop: CASSRDTNRLYGYTF. The CDR3 DNA follows: TGTGCCAGCAGCCGGGACACAAATCGACTCTATGGCTACACCTTC. The chain employs TRBV7-9 and TRBJ1-2, with D perhaps matching TRBD1 (6 bases). The CDR3 has 15 amino acids. Germline values: CDR1 SEHNR, CDR2 FQNEAQ (reference sequence). V shed 5 bases and J shed 4 bases, with 17 bases lying between them.

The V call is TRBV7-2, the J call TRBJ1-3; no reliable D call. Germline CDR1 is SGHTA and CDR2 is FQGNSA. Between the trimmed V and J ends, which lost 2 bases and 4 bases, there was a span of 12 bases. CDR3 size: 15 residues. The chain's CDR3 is CASSLYGVPGNTIYF. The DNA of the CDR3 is TGTGCCAGCAGCTTATACGGGGTGCCCGGAAACACCATATATTTT.